This T cell receptor (beta chain) came from a study of blood T cell repertoires in COVID-19. Across the study: Sample material is recorded as cDNA or gDNA derived from T cells, B-cell-depleted T cells, or PBMCs.

The authors' processing: Nucleated cell number was recorded as an estimate derived from reference gene primer amplification. Generated by immunoSEQ multiplex PCR, the TCRdb table keeps only in-frame clones and is missing some. The V and J calls and clone size come from that table; D and trimming were worked out from the DNA. The repertoire holds fewer than 75,000 clones, just under 80% seen once, with roughly 6% in the top ten. This CDR3 comprises 14 residues. The V gene lost 8 bases and the J gene lost 0 bases, with 8 bases spanning the gap. Germline lookup yields CDR1 MRHNA and CDR2 SNTAGT. The sample was peripheral blood. The TCR sequence derives from an older woman with acute or convalescent COVID-19. This sequence joins TRBV6-4 and TRBJ1-6; D gene ambiguous. CDR3 sequence: CASFLSSYNSPLHF. CDR3 DNA sequence: TGTGCCAGCTTTTTGAGCTCCTATAATTCACCCCTCCACTTT.